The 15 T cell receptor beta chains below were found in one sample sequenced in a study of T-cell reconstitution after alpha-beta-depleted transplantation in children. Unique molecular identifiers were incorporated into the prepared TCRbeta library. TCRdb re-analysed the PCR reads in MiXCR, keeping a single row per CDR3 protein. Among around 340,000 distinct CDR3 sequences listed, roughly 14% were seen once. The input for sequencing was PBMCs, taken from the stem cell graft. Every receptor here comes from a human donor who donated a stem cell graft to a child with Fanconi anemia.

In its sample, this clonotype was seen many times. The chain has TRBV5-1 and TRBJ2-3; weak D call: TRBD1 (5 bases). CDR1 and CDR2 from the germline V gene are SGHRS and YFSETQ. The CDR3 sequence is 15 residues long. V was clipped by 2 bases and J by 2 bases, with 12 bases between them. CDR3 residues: CASSFRGYSTDTQYF. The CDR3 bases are TGCGCCAGCAGCTTTAGGGGATACTCCACAGATACGCAGTATTTT.

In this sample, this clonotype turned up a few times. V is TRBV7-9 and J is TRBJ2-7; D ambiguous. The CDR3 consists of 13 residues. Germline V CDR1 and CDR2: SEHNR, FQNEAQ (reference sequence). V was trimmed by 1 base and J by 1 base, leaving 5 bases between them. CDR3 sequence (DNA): TGTGCCAGCAGCTTAGACCTATCCTACGAGCAGTACTTC. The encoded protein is CASSLDLSYEQYF.

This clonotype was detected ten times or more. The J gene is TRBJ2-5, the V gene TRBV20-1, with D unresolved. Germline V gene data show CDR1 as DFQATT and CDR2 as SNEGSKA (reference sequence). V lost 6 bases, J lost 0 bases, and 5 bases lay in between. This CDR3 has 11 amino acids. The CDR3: CSAQDQETQYF. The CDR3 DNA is TGCAGTGCCCAGGACCAAGAGACCCAGTACTTC.

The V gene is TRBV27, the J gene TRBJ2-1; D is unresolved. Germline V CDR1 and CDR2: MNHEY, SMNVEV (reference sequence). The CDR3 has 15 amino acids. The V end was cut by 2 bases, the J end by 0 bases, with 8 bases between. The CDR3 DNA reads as TGTGCCAGCAGTTTAGACTTACCCTCCTACAATGAGCAGTTCTTC. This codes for CASSLDLPSYNEQFF.

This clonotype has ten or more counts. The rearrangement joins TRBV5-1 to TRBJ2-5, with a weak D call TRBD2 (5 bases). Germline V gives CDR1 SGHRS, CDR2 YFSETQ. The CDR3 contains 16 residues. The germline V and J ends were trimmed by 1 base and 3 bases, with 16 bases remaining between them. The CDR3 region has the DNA TGCGCCAGCAGCTTGTCACCGGGAAAAACCAAAGAGACCCAGTACTTC. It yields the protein CASSLSPGKTKETQYF.

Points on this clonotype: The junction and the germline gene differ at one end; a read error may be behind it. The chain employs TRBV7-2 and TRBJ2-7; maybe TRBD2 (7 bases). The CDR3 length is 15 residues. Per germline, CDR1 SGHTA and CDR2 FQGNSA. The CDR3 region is CVSAPSGGSSYEQYF. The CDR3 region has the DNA TGTGTCAGCGCCCCCTCGGGGGGCTCCAGCTACGAGCAGTACTTC.

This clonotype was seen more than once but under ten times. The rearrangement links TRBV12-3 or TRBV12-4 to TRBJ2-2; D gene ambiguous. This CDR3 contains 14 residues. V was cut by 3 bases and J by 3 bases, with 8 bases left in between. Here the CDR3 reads CASSLRWDTGELFF. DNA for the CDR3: TGTGCCAGCAGTTTGCGTTGGGACACCGGGGAGCTGTTTTTT.

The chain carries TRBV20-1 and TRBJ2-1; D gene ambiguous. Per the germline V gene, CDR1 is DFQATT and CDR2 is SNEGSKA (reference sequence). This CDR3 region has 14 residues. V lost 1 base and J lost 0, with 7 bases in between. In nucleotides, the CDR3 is TGCAGTGCTAGAGGGCTCCGCTCCTACAATGAGCAGTTCTTC. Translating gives CSARGLRSYNEQFF.

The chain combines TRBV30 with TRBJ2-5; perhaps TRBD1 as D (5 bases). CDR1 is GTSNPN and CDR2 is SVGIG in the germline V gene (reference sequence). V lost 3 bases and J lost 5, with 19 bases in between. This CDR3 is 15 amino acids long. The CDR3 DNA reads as TGTGCCTGGAGCCCCATGGTAGGGGCGGAGGAGACCCAGTACTTC. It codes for CAWSPMVGAEETQYF.

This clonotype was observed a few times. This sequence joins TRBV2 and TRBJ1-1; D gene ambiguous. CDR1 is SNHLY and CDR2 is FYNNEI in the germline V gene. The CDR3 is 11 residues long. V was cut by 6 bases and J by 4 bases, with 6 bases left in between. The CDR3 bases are TGTGCCAGCAGACCAGTCACTGAAGCTTTCTTT. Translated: CASRPVTEAFF. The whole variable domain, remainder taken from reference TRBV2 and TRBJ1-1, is EPEVTQTPSHQVTQMGQEVILRCVPISNHLYFYWYRQILGQKVEFLVSFYNNEISEKSEIFDDQFSVERPDGSNFTLKIRSTKLEDSAMYFCASRPVTEAFFGQGTRLTVV.

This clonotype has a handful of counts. CDR3 nucleotides: TGTGCCAGCAGTGACAGCGGGGGGGCCAATGAGCAGTTCTTC. Its translation: CASSDSGGANEQFF. The rearrangement joins TRBV6-4 to TRBJ2-1; 10 bases are a match to TRBD2. This CDR3 is built from 14 residues. V was pared by 2 bases and J by 6 bases, with 1 base of the junction left unmatched. From germline, CDR1 is MRHNA and CDR2 SNTAGT.

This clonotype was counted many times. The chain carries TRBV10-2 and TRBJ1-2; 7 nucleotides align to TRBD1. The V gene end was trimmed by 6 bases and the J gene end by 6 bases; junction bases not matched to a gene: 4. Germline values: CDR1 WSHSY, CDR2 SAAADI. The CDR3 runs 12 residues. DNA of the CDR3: TGCGCCAGCAGGGCCGGGACAGATGGCTACACCTTC. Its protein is CASRAGTDGYTF.

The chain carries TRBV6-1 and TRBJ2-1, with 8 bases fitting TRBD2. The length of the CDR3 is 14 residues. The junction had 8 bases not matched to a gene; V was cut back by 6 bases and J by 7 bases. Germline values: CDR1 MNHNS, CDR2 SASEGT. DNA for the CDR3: TGTGCCAGCAGCCTGGGACTAGAAGCGAATGAGCAGTTCTTC. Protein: CASSLGLEANEQFF.

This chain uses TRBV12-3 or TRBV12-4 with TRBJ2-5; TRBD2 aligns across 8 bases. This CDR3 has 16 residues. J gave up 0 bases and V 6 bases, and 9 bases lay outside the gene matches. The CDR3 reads CASSRPSGGYQETQYF. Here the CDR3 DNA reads TGTGCCAGCAGCCGCCCAAGCGGGGGATACCAAGAGACCCAGTACTTC.

CDR3: CAISDPRLTSPADTQYF. CDR3 in DNA: TGTGCCATCAGTGATCCTCGTCTGACGTCCCCCGCAGATACGCAGTATTTT. The rearrangement uses TRBV10-3 and TRBJ2-3; D call uncertain. CDR1 ENHRY and CDR2 SYGVKD come from the germline V gene. This CDR3 spans 17 amino acids. V was shortened by 3 bases and J by 4 bases, with 20 bases between the two germline ends.